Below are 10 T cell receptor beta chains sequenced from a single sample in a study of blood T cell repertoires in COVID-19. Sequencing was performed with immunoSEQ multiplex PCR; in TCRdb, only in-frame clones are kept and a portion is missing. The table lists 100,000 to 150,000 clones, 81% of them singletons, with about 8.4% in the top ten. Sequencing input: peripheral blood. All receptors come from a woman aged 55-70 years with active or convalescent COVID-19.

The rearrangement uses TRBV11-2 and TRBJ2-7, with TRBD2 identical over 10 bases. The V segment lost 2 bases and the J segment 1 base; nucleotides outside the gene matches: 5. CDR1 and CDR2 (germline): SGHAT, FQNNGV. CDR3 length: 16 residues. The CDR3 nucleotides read TGTGCCAGCAGCTTAACTAGCGGGGACCAATCCTACGAGCAGTACGTC. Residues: CASSLTSGDQSYEQYV.

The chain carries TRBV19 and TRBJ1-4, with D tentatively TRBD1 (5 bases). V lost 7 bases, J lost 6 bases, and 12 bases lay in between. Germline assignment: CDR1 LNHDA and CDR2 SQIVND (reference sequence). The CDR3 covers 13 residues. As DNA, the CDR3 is TGTGCCAGTACCAAGGACACCTATGAAAAACTGTTTTTT. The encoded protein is CASTKDTYEKLFF.

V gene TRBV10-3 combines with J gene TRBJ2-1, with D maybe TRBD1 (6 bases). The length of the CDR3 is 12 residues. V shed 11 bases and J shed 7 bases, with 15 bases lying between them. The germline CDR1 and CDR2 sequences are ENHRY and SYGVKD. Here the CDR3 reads CAAESRGNEQFF. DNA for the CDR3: TGTGCCGCTGAATCGAGGGGGAATGAGCAGTTCTTC.

The CDR3 loop reads CASSPHRVGGQGAKGNQPQHF. The CDR3 DNA follows: TGTGCCAGTAGTCCTCATCGAGTGGGCGGACAGGGGGCGAAGGGCAATCAGCCCCAGCATTTT. The chain links TRBV19 to TRBJ1-5, with 11 bases lining up with TRBD1. This CDR3 is built from 21 residues. V was clipped by 5 bases and J by 2 bases; unmatched bases: 20. CDR1 LNHDA and CDR2 SQIVND come from the germline V gene (reference sequence).

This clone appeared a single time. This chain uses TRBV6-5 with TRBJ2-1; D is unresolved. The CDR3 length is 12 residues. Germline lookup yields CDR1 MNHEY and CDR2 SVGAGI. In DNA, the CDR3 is TGTGCGACCTGGGCCCCCTACAATGAGCAGTTCTTC. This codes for CATWAPYNEQFF.

The CDR3 DNA reads TGTGCCAGTAGTCCAACTCCGGGACAGGGGGGCGATGAGCAGTTCTTC. Protein sequence: CASSPTPGQGGDEQFF. This chain connects TRBV19 to TRBJ2-1, with 11 bases aligning to TRBD1. The ends lost 5 bases at V and 8 bases at J; junction bases unmatched: 11. CDR1 LNHDA and CDR2 SQIVND come from the germline V gene (reference sequence). This CDR3 spans 16 amino acids.

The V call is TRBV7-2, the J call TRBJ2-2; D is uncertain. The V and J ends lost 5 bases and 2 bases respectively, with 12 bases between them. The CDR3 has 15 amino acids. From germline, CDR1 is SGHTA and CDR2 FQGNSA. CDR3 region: CASSLNRGNTGELFF. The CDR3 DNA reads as TGTGCCAGCAGCCTCAACCGAGGTAACACCGGGGAGCTGTTTTTT.

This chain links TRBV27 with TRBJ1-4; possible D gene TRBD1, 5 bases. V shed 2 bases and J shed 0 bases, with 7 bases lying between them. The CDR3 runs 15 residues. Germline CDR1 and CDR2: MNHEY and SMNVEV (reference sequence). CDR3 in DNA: TGTGCCAGCAGTTTACAAGGGGCAACTAATGAAAAACTGTTTTTT. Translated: CASSLQGATNEKLFF.

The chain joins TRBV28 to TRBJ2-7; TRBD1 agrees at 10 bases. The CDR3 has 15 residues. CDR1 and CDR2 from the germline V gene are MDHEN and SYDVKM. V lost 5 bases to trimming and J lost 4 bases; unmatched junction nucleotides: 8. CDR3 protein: CASSGSGTGVYEQYF. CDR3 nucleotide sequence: TGTGCCAGCAGTGGATCCGGGACAGGGGTGTACGAGCAGTACTTC.

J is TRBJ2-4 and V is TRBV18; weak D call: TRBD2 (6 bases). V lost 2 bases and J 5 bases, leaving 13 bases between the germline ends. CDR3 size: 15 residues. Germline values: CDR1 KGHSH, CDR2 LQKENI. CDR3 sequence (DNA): TGTGCCAGCTCACCAGGAACGGGACTTGAAAACATTCAGTACTTC. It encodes CASSPGTGLENIQYF.